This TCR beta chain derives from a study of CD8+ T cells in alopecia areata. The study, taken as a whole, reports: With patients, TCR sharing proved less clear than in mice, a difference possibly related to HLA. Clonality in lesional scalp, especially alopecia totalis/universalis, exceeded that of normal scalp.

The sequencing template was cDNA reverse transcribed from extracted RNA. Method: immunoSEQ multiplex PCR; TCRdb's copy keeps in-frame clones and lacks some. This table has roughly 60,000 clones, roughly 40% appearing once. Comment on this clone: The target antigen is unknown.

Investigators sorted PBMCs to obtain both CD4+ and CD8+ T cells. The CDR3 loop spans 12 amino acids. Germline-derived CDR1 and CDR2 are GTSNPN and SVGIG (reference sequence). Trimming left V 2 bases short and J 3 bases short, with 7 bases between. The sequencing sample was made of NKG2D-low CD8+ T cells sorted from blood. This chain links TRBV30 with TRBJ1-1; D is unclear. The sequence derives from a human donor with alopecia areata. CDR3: CAWSFGDTEAFF. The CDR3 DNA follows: TGTGCCTGGAGTTTCGGGGACACTGAAGCTTTCTTT.